This passage covers 6 T cell receptor beta chains from one sample sequenced in a study of identical twins. One entry per CDR3 protein results from TCRdb running MiXCR on the 5' RACE reads. The sample contains 600,000 to 700,000 distinct CDR3 sequences, around 20% of which appear only once. The sample was also reused in another study, on T cells expressing NK-cell markers.

The material sequenced was PBMCs. The receptors stem from a woman aged 18-29 years in good health.

Only a few counts were recorded for this clonotype. The junction differs from germline at one of its ends, possibly a read error. The chain employs TRBV7-7 and TRBJ2-5; 7 bases agree with TRBD2. The CDR3 extends over 13 amino acids. CDR1 SSHAT and CDR2 FNYEAQ come from the germline V gene (reference sequence). The CDR3 protein is CASSDLAVGTQYF. DNA for the CDR3: TGTGCTAGCAGCGATCTAGCGGTGGGGACCCAGTACTTC.

V is TRBV12-3 or TRBV12-4 and J is TRBJ2-2; 8 positions agree with TRBD1. With 10 bases clipped from V and 4 bases from J, the junction kept 5 bases outside the gene matches. This CDR3 contains 13 residues. In nucleotides, the CDR3 is TGTGCCACTCAAGACAGGGGCACCGGGGAGCTGTTTTTT. It specifies CATQDRGTGELFF.

V usage is TRBV10-3 and J usage is TRBJ1-1; D gene uncertain. CDR1 is ENHRY and CDR2 is SYGVKD in the germline V gene. Trimming shortened V by 6 bases and J by 1 base, and 6 bases separated the two germline ends. CDR3 size: 12 residues. This CDR3 reads CAIRPTNTEAFF. CDR3 sequence (DNA): TGTGCCATCAGACCGACGAACACTGAAGCTTTCTTT.

The V gene is TRBV7-9, the J gene TRBJ2-5, with D maybe TRBD1 (5 bases). The germline V gene encodes CDR1 SEHNR and CDR2 FQNEAQ (reference sequence). V lost 5 bases and J 3 bases, leaving 10 bases between the germline ends. This CDR3 contains 13 residues. This chain's CDR3 is CASSRQNEETQYF. CDR3 in DNA: TGTGCCAGCAGCCGACAGAACGAAGAGACCCAGTACTTC.

This clonotype was counted many times. V is TRBV12-3 or TRBV12-4 and J is TRBJ2-6; no definite D call. V dropped 7 bases and J dropped 3 bases, with 13 bases sitting between them. The CDR3 has 15 residues. The DNA of the CDR3 is TGTGCCAGCACGGTGGGGAACAGTGGGGCCAACGTCCTGACTTTC. This codes for CASTVGNSGANVLTF.

This clonotype has a handful of counts. The rearrangement joins TRBV2 to TRBJ1-2; the D is unclear. V was shortened by 2 bases and J by 7 bases, with 14 bases between the two germline ends. Germline CDR1 reads SNHLY; CDR2 reads FYNNEI. The length of the CDR3 is 14 residues. The CDR3 region has the DNA TGTGCCAGCAGTGAAAATACTAGGGCTTCTGGCTACACCTTC. Translating gives CASSENTRASGYTF.